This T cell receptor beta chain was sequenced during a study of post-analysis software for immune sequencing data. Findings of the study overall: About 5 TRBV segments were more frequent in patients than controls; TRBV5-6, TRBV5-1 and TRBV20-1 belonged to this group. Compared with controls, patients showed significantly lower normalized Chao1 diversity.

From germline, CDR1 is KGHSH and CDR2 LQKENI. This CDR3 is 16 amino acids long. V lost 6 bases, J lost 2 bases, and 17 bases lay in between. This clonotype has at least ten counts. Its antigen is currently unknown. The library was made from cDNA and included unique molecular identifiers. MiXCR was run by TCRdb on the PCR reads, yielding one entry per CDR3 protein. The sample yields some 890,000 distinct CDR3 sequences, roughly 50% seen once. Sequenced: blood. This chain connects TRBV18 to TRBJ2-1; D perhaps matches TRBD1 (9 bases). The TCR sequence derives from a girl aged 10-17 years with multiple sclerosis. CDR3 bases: TGTGCCAGCTCCCCGGGAGGGACAGGGCCCTACAATGAGCAGTTCTTC. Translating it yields CASSPGGTGPYNEQFF.